This T cell receptor beta chain was recorded in a study of CD8+CD57+ T cells in acquired aplastic anemia. Sequencing was done on patients that had shown CD8+CD57+ cell expansion by flow cytometry. CDR3 and TCR beta VDJ profiling relied on a genomic DNA template. Using its own MiXCR run on the reads, TCRdb lists one record per CDR3 protein. The sample holds about 470,000 distinct CDR3 sequences; about a third are singletons and the top ten take 0.75% to 0.95%. V was trimmed by 5 bases and J by 5 bases, leaving 15 bases between them. The CDR3 loop spans 14 amino acids. The germline V gene encodes CDR1 SGHAT and CDR2 FQNNGV.

The chain couples TRBV11-2 to TRBJ1-2; D gene ambiguous. The source of this sequence is a human donor with aplastic anemia. The sequencing input was sorted CD4+, CD8+, or CD8+CD57+ T cells (not recorded which) from PBMCs. CDR3 in DNA: TGTGCCAGCAGCGCCACCGGGATTTCATATGGCTACACCTTC. Translating gives CASSATGISYGYTF.